This T cell receptor beta chain was sequenced for a study of cytomegalovirus exposure and HLA in healthy donors. PCR was performed using 60 Vbeta and 13 Jbeta primers. TCRdb keeps only in-frame clones here, not all; method: immunoSEQ multiplex PCR. The sample carries 180,000 or so clones, 70% to 80% recorded once. There are 13 residues in the CDR3. The V and J ends lost 5 bases and 7 bases, in that order; junction bases with no gene match: 6. CDR1 is SEHNR, CDR2 FQNEAQ, per germline (reference sequence). V gene TRBV7-9 combines with J gene TRBJ2-7; 9 bases are a match to TRBD1. Sequenced material: PBMCs. This receptor was identified in a woman aged 45-60 years in good health and CMV-seronegative. CDR3 protein: CASSTGTGWEQYF. DNA for the CDR3: TGTGCCAGCAGCACAGGGACAGGGTGGGAGCAGTACTTC.